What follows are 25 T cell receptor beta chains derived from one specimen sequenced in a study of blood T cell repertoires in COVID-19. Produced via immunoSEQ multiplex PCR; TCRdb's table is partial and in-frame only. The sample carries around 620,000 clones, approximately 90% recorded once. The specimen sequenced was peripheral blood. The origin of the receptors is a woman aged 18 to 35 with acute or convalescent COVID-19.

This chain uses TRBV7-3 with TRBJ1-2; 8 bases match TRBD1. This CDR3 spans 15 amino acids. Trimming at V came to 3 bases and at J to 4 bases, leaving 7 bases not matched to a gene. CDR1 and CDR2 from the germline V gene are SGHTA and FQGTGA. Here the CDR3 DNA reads TGTGCCAGCAGCTTTAATGCAGGGGGCCCCTATGGCTACACCTTC. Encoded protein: CASSFNAGGPYGYTF.

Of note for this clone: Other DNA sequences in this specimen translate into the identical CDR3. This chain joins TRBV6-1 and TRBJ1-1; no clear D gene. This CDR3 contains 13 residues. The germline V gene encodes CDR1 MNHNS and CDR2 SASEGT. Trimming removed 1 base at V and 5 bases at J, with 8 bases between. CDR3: CASSEERGTEAFF. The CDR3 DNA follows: TGTGCCAGCAGTGAAGAGCGGGGTACTGAAGCTTTCTTT.

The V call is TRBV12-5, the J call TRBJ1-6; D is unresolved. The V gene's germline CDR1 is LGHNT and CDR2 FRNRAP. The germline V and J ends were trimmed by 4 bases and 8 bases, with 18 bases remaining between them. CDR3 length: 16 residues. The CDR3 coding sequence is TGTGCTAGTGGTTCACCAAACCGGGATTACTATTCACCCCTCCACTTT. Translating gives CASGSPNRDYYSPLHF.

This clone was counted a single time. DNA of the CDR3: TGTGCCAGCAGTGAACAAGGGGGGGGTGATTCCCATGAGCAGTTCTTC. The encoded protein is CASSEQGGGDSHEQFF. The chain has TRBV6-1 and TRBJ2-1, with a tentative D call TRBD2 (7 bases). Germline CDR1 is MNHNS and CDR2 is SASEGT. V lost 2 bases and J lost 8, with 19 bases in between. This CDR3 region has 16 residues.

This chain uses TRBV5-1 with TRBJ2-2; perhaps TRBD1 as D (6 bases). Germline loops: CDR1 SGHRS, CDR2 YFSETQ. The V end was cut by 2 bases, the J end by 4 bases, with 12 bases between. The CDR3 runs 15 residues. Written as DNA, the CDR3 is TGCGCCAGCAGCTTAGGGGGTTCGGTCACCGGGGAGCTGTTTTTT. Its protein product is CASSLGGSVTGELFF.

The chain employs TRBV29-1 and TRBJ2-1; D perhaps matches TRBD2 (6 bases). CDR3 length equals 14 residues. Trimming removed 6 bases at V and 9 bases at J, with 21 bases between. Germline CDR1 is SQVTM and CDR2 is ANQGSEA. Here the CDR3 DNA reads TGCAGCGTCCCTCGGGGATGGGGGGAAGGTGAGCAGTTCTTC. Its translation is CSVPRGWGEGEQFF.

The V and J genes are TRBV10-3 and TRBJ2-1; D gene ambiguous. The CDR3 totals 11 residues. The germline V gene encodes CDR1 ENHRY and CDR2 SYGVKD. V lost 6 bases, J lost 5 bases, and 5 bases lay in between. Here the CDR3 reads CAISNNNEQFF. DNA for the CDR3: TGTGCCATCAGCAACAACAATGAGCAGTTCTTC.

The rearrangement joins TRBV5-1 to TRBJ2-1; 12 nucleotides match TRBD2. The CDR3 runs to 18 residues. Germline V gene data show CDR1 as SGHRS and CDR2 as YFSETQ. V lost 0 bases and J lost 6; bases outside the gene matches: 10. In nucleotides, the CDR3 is TGCGCCAGCAGCTTGGCTAGCGGGGGGGCCCTTTGGGCCAATGAGCAGTTCTTC. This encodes CASSLASGGALWANEQFF.

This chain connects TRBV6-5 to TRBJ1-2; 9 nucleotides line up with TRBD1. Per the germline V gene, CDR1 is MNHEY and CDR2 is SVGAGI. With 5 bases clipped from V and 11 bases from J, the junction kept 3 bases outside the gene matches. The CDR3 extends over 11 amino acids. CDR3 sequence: CASSTGTGYTF. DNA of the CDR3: TGTGCCAGCAGTACCGGGACAGGGTACACCTTC.

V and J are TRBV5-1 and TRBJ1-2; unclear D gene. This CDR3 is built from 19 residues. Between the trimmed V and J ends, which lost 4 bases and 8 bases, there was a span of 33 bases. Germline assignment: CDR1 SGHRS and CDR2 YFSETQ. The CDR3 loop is CASSPSSPLNSNTVLGYTF. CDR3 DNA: TGCGCCAGCAGCCCATCATCTCCCCTTAATTCGAACACCGTCCTCGGCTACACCTTC.

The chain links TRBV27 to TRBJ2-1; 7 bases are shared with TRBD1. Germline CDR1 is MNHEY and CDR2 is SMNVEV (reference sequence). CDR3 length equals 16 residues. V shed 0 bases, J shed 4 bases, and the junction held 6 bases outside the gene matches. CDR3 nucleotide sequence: TGTGCCAGCAGTTTATCGTGGACAGGCCTTTACAATGAGCAGTTCTTC. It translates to CASSLSWTGLYNEQFF.

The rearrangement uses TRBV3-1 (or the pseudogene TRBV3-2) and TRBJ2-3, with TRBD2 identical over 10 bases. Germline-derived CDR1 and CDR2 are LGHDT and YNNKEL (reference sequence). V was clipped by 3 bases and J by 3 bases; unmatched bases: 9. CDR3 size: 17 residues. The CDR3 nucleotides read TGTGCCAGCAGCCAGCCCTGGACTAGCGGATTGACAGATACGCAGTATTTT. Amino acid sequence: CASSQPWTSGLTDTQYF.

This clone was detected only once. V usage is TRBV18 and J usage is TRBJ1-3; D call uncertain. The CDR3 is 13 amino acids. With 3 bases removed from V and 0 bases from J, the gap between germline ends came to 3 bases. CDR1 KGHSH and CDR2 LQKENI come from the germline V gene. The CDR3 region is CASSPSSGNTIYF. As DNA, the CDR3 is TGTGCCAGCTCACCCTCCTCTGGAAACACCATATATTTT.

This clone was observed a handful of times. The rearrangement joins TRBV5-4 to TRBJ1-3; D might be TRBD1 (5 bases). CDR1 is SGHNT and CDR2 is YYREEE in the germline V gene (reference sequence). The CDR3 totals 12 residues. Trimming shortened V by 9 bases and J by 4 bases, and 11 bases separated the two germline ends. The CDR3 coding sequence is TGTGCCACACGGGGGGTCGGAAACACCATATATTTT. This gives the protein CATRGVGNTIYF. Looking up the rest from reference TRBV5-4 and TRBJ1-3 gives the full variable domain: ETGVTQSPTHLIKTRGQQVTLRCSSQSGHNTVSWYQQALGQGPQFIFQYYREEENGRGNFPPRFSGLQFPNYSSELNVNALELDDSALYLCATRGVGNTIYFGEGSWLTVV.

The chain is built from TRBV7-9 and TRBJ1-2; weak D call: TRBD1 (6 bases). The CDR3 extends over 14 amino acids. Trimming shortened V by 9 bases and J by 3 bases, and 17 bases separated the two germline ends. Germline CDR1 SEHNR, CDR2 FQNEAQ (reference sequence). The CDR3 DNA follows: TGTGCCAGTTGTTCGGGGGGGCTATACTATGGCTACACCTTC. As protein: CASCSGGLYYGYTF.

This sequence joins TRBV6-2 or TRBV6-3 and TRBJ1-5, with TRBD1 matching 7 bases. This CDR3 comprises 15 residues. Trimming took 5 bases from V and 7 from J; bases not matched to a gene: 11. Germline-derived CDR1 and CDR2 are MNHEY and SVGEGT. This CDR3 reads CASSTEGGPGQPQHF. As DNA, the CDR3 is TGTGCCAGCAGTACTGAAGGGGGCCCGGGGCAGCCCCAGCATTTT.

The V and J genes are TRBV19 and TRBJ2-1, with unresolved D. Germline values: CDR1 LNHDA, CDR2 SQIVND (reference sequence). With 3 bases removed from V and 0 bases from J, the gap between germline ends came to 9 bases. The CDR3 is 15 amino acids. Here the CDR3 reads CASSMFRSSYNEQFF. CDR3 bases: TGTGCCAGTAGTATGTTCCGGAGCTCCTACAATGAGCAGTTCTTC.

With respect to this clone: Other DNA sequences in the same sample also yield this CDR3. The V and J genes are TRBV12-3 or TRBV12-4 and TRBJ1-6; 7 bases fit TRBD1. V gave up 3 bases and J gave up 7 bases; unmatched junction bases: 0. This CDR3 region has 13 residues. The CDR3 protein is CASSLTGNSPLHF. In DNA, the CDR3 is TGTGCCAGCAGTTTGACAGGGAATTCACCCCTCCACTTT.

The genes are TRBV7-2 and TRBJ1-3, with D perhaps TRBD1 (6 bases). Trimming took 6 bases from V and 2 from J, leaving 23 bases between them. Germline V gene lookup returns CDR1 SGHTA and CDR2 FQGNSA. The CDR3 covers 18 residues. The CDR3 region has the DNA TGTGCCAGCAGAAGAGCCCGGGACATATCTCTTCCTGGAAACACCATATATTTT. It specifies CASRRARDISLPGNTIYF.

As DNA, the CDR3 is TGTGCCAGTAGTCCGATTCAGGACAGATACTACACCTTC. This codes for CASSPIQDRYYTF. The genes are TRBV19 and TRBJ1-2; possibly TRBD1 for D (6 bases). This CDR3 comprises 13 residues. Germline CDR1 LNHDA, CDR2 SQIVND (reference sequence). The V gene lost 5 bases and the J gene lost 10 bases, with 17 bases spanning the gap.

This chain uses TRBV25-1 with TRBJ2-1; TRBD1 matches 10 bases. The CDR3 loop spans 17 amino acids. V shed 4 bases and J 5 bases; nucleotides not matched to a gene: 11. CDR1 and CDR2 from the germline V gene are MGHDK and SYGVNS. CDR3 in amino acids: CASSGGFGQGVNNEQFF. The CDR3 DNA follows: TGTGCCAGCAGTGGCGGATTTGGACAGGGGGTAAACAATGAGCAGTTCTTC.

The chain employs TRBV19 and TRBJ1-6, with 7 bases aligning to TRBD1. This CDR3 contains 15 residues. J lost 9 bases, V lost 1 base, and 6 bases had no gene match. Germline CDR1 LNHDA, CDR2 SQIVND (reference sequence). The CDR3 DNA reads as TGTGCCAGTAGTATAGGGGGGACAGTTGCTTCACCCCTCCACTTT. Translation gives CASSIGGTVASPLHF.

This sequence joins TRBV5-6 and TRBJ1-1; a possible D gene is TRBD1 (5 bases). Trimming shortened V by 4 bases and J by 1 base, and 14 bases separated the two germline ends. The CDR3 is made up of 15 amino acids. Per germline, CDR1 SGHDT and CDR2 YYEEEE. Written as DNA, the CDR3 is TGTGCCAGCAGCCCCGGGGGTGGAGGGAACACTGAAGCTTTCTTT. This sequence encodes CASSPGGGGNTEAFF.

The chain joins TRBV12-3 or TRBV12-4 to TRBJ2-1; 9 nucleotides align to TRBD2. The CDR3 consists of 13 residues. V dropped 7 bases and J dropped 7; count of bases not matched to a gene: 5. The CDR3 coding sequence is TGTGCCAGCACCCGCGGGGGGGCGAATGAGCAGTTCTTC. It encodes CASTRGGANEQFF.

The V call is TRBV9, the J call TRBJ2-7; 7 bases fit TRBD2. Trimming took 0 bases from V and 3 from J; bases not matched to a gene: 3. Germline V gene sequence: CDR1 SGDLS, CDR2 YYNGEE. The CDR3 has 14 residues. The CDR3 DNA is TGTGCCAGCAGCGTAGGTTCTAGCGGCTACGAGCAGTACTTC. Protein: CASSVGSSGYEQYF.